This T cell receptor (beta chain) is drawn from a study of T-cell reconstitution after alpha-beta-depleted transplantation in children. Trimming took 8 bases from V and 4 from J, leaving 6 bases between them. The V gene's germline CDR1 is LNHDA and CDR2 SQIVND (reference sequence). This CDR3 has 11 amino acids. At least ten counts were recorded for this clonotype. Unique molecular identifiers were incorporated into the prepared TCRbeta library. A single record per CDR3 protein comes from TCRdb applying MiXCR to the PCR reads. The repertoire holds some 200,000 distinct CDR3 sequences, more than 12% seen once, with approximately 13% in the top ten.

The rearrangement links TRBV19 to TRBJ1-5; D is perhaps TRBD1 (5 bases). The clonotype originates from a human donor who donated a stem cell graft to a child with acute lymphoblastic leukemia. Sequencing was performed on PBMCs from the stem cell graft donor, taken from the stem cell graft. The CDR3 DNA is TGTGCCAGTGGGGGAAATCAGCCCCAGCATTTT. Its protein is CASGGNQPQHF.